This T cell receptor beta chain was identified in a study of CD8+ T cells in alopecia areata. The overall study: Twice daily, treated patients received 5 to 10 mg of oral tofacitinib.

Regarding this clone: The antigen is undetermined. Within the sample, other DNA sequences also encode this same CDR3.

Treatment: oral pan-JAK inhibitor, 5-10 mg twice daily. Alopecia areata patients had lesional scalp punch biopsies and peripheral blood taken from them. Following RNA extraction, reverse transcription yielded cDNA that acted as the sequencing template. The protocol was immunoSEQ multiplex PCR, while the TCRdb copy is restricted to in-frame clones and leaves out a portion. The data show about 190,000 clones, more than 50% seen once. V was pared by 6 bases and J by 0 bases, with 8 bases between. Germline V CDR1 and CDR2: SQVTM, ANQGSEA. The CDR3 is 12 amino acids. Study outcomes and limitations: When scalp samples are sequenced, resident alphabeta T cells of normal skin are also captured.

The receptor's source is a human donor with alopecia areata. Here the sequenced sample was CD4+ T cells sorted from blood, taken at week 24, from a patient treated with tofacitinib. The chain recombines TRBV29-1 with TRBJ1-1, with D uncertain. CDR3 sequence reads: CSVGRLNTEAFF. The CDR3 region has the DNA TGCAGCGTCGGGAGATTGAACACTGAAGCTTTCTTT.